Each of the 29 T cell receptor beta chains below was sequenced from the same sample in a study of T cells after yellow fever vaccination (dated by TCRdb to the late 2010s). What this sample's treatment or condition label stands for: live attenuated yellow fever vaccine strain. Library preparation employed 5' RACE. Reads for this sample came from an Illumina HiSeq 2500. TCRdb cleaned the public reads at Q25 with fastp, built clones with MiXCR and kept in-frame beta chains. Every distinct CDR3 protein forms one entry, paired with its most common genes and DNA. This sample has roughly 160,000 distinct CDR3 sequences in its table, and less than 9% of those were observed once. The top ten constitute roughly 2.5% of the sample. The sample was CD4+ T cells sorted from PBMCs, taken around 5 days after the first yellow fever vaccination. These receptors were obtained from a man younger than 30 who received the YFV17D yellow fever vaccine.

The V gene is TRBV6-5, the J gene TRBJ2-7; 10 positions match TRBD1. Germline CDR1 MNHEY, CDR2 SVGAGI. This CDR3 comprises 13 residues. V dropped 4 bases and J dropped 6; count of bases not matched to a gene: 3. The CDR3 spells CASSSGQGGEQYF. The CDR3 DNA reads TGTGCCAGCAGTTCCGGACAGGGGGGCGAGCAGTACTTC.

In its sample, this clonotype was seen many times. The chain recombines TRBV5-1 with TRBJ2-5; 8 positions agree with TRBD1. V shed 3 bases and J 5 bases; nucleotides not matched to a gene: 12. The CDR3 spans 16 residues. From germline, CDR1 is SGHRS and CDR2 YFSETQ. CDR3 nucleotides: TGCGCCAGCAGCTCCCGACAGGGGCGTTGGGGGGAGACCCAGTACTTC. Amino acids: CASSSRQGRWGETQYF.

A few counts support this clonotype. The CDR3 here is CASSATGGGHTEAFF. The CDR3 DNA reads TGTGCCAGCAGCGCGACAGGGGGGGGGCACACTGAAGCTTTCTTT. This chain uses TRBV5-4 with TRBJ1-1; 9 nucleotides agree with TRBD1. The CDR3 totals 15 residues. Looked up from germline, CDR1 is SGHNT and CDR2 is YYREEE (reference sequence). Trimming at V came to 4 bases and at J to 3 bases, leaving 7 bases not matched to a gene.

This clonotype was seen only a few times. The chain recombines TRBV7-2 with TRBJ1-6; D is uncertain. Germline V lookup: CDR1 SGHTA, CDR2 FQGNSA. This CDR3 spans 15 amino acids. V shed 5 bases and J shed 6 bases, with 14 bases lying between them. CDR3 amino acids: CASSPGRIVNSPLHF. Written as DNA, the CDR3 is TGTGCCAGCAGCCCCGGCAGGATAGTTAATTCACCCCTCCACTTT.

This clonotype has ten or more counts. The chain couples TRBV4-3 to TRBJ2-5; D is uncertain. Germline CDR1 LGHNA, CDR2 YSLEER. V lost 3 bases to trimming and J lost 7 bases, with 12 bases between them. This CDR3 has 13 amino acids. CDR3 loop: CASSQETGLTQYF. The CDR3 DNA reads TGCGCCAGCAGCCAGGAGACTGGCTTGACCCAGTACTTC.

Many counts were recorded for this clonotype. This chain links TRBV20-1 with TRBJ2-5; D is perhaps TRBD2 (5 bases). Deletions cut 6 bases from V and 5 bases from J, with 19 bases between. The germline V gene encodes CDR1 DFQATT and CDR2 SNEGSKA (reference sequence). The CDR3 is 14 amino acids. CDR3 amino acids: CSALDWRIKETQYF. DNA for the CDR3: TGCAGTGCCCTCGACTGGAGGATTAAGGAGACCCAGTACTTC.

This clonotype was seen repeatedly, ten times or more. The chain employs TRBV7-2 and TRBJ1-3; D unclear. Germline V gene lookup returns CDR1 SGHTA and CDR2 FQGNSA. CDR3 length equals 13 residues. Trimming took 3 bases from V and 2 from J, leaving 5 bases between them. Here the CDR3 DNA reads TGTGCCAGCAGCTTGGCAGCTGGAAACACCATATATTTT. This gives the protein CASSLAAGNTIYF.

This clonotype counts as medium-sized. This chain uses TRBV29-1 with TRBJ2-1, with 8 positions matching TRBD1. This CDR3 has 11 amino acids. The junction had 2 bases not matched to a gene; V was cut back by 8 bases and J by 5 bases. Germline CDR1 is SQVTM and CDR2 is ANQGSEA. The CDR3 loop reads CSTGQDNEQFF. The CDR3 DNA sequence: TGCAGCACGGGACAGGACAATGAGCAGTTCTTC.

The table lists this clonotype with a few counts. The chain employs TRBV20-1 and TRBJ2-5, with 9 nucleotides matching TRBD2. The CDR3 extends over 14 amino acids. J lost 5 bases, V lost 6 bases, and 10 bases had no gene match. Per germline, CDR1 DFQATT and CDR2 SNEGSKA (reference sequence). In DNA, the CDR3 is TGCAGTGCCGCGGCGGGGGGGCCTAGGGAGACCCAGTACTTC. It is translated as CSAAAGGPRETQYF.

The J gene is TRBJ2-5, the V gene TRBV3-1; D gene uncertain. The V end lost 0 bases, the J end lost 1 base, and 6 bases lay between the germline ends. The germline CDR1 and CDR2 sequences are LGHDT and YNNKEL (reference sequence). CDR3 length: 14 residues. Written as DNA, the CDR3 is TGTGCCAGCAGCCAAGATCCCAGCCAAGAGACCCAGTACTTC. It yields the protein CASSQDPSQETQYF.

This sequence joins TRBV20-1 and TRBJ1-1, with TRBD1 as a possible D gene (5 bases). There are 14 residues in the CDR3. Trimming left V 6 bases short and J 1 base short, with 15 bases between. Per germline, CDR1 DFQATT and CDR2 SNEGSKA (reference sequence). The CDR3 loop is CSAAHGTANTEAFF. The CDR3 DNA sequence: TGCAGTGCGGCCCACGGGACTGCGAACACTGAAGCTTTCTTT.

In its sample, this clonotype was seen many times. The genes are TRBV10-3 and TRBJ2-7; 7 positions agree with TRBD1. CDR3 size: 14 residues. Germline CDR1 and CDR2: ENHRY and SYGVKD. V lost 6 bases, J lost 2 bases, and 7 bases stayed unmatched. For the CDR3, the DNA is TGTGCCATCAGCTACGGGACAGCCACCTACGAGCAGTACTTC. Residues: CAISYGTATYEQYF.

This clonotype was detected only a few times. The chain has TRBV5-6 and TRBJ1-3; no reliable D call. V gave up 3 bases and J gave up 4 bases, with 5 bases separating them. The CDR3 contains 12 residues. Per germline, CDR1 SGHDT and CDR2 YYEEEE. DNA of the CDR3: TGTGCCAGCAGCTCAACGGGAAACACCATATATTTT. It codes for CASSSTGNTIYF.

This clonotype was seen a handful of times. The chain has TRBV20-1 and TRBJ2-1; weak D call: TRBD1 (6 bases). V lost 5 bases and J lost 1, with 9 bases in between. The CDR3 spans 13 residues. Germline lookup yields CDR1 DFQATT and CDR2 SNEGSKA (reference sequence). The CDR3 sequence is CSAGRGSYNEQFF. CDR3 coding DNA: TGCAGTGCTGGCAGGGGTTCCTACAATGAGCAGTTCTTC.

This clonotype was detected ten times or more. The V call is TRBV7-3, the J call TRBJ2-1; 10 positions match TRBD1. Germline V gene sequence: CDR1 SGHTA, CDR2 FQGTGA. Losses at the gene ends were 5 bases for V and 7 bases for J; bases not matched to a gene: 8. The CDR3 is 15 residues long. The DNA for the CDR3 is TGTGCCAGCAGCCTCCCGGGACAGGGGAGAAATGAGCAGTTCTTC. Its translation is CASSLPGQGRNEQFF.

This chain joins TRBV7-2 and TRBJ1-6; D is unresolved. With 5 bases removed from V and 8 bases from J, the gap between germline ends came to 7 bases. The CDR3 totals 12 residues. Germline CDR1 and CDR2: SGHTA and FQGNSA. The CDR3 DNA sequence: TGTGCCAGCAGCCTCAGTGATTCACCCCTCCACTTT. Amino acid sequence: CASSLSDSPLHF.

This clonotype was counted at least ten times. This chain uses TRBV4-3 with TRBJ2-1; D tentatively reads TRBD1 or TRBD2 (5 bases each). The V end lost 0 bases, the J end lost 11 bases, and 14 bases lay between the germline ends. Germline CDR1 LGHNA, CDR2 YSLEER. The CDR3 runs 14 residues. The CDR3 coding sequence is TGCGCCAGCAGCCAAGATCTTAGCGAGGGGAAGCAGTTCTTC. Amino acids: CASSQDLSEGKQFF.

This clonotype was found a few times. This chain links TRBV18 with TRBJ2-2; D gene unclear. The germline gives CDR1 KGHSH, CDR2 LQKENI. Trimming left V 4 bases short and J 1 base short, with 13 bases between. The CDR3 spans 16 residues. CDR3 residues: CASSLMRTRNTGELFF. For the CDR3, the DNA is TGTGCCAGCTCACTGATGCGGACGAGGAACACCGGGGAGCTGTTTTTT. Together with reference TRBV18 and TRBJ2-2, the CDR3 gives the full variable domain: NAGVMQNPRHLVRRRGQEARLRCSPMKGHSHVYWYRQLPEEGLKFMVYLQKENIIDESGMPKERFSAEFPKEGPSILRIQQVVRGDSAAYFCASSLMRTRNTGELFFGEGSRLTVL.

This clonotype was observed a handful of times. This sequence joins TRBV5-1 and TRBJ2-2, with D unclear. Trimming took 0 bases from V and 0 from J, leaving 6 bases between them. Germline loops: CDR1 SGHRS, CDR2 YFSETQ. The CDR3 length is 15 residues. The CDR3 DNA reads as TGCGCCAGCAGCTTGGCTGGGTCGAACACCGGGGAGCTGTTTTTT. Encoded protein: CASSLAGSNTGELFF.

Many counts were recorded for this clonotype. This chain uses TRBV20-1 with TRBJ2-7; the D gene could be TRBD1 or TRBD2 (5 bases each). Germline V CDR1 and CDR2: DFQATT, SNEGSKA (reference sequence). This CDR3 contains 14 residues. V was shortened by 5 bases and J by 0 bases, with 14 bases between the two germline ends. The CDR3 here is CSAPRAGSSYEQYF. The DNA of the CDR3 is TGCAGTGCTCCTAGGGCAGGGAGCTCCTACGAGCAGTACTTC.

This clonotype was recorded many times. This chain joins TRBV27 and TRBJ2-7; no definite D call. V gave up 8 bases and J gave up 4 bases, with 0 bases separating them. This CDR3 comprises 8 residues. Per the germline V gene, CDR1 is MNHEY and CDR2 is SMNVEV (reference sequence). The CDR3 protein is CASYEQYV. In DNA, the CDR3 is TGTGCCAGCTACGAGCAGTACGTC.

The chain links TRBV5-1 to TRBJ2-7; D not certain. Trimming shortened V by 4 bases and J by 6 bases, and 11 bases separated the two germline ends. Germline CDR1 SGHRS, CDR2 YFSETQ. This CDR3 has 12 amino acids. DNA for the CDR3: TGCGCCAGCAGCACACAGTCCGGCGAGCAGTACTTC. Translated, it gives CASSTQSGEQYF.

This clonotype was picked up many times. V usage is TRBV20-1 and J usage is TRBJ2-3; 9 bases are a match to TRBD2. The CDR3 covers 15 residues. V trimming: 6 bases; J trimming: 4 bases; junction bases outside the gene matches: 11. Germline loops: CDR1 DFQATT, CDR2 SNEGSKA (reference sequence). As DNA, the CDR3 is TGCAGTGCCCTTCTGGCGGGGGGGCCCGCAGATACGCAGTATTTT. Translating it yields CSALLAGGPADTQYF.

The genes are TRBV12-3 or TRBV12-4 and TRBJ2-6; D is ambiguous. Trimming stripped 7 bases from V and 0 bases from J, with 10 bases between. This CDR3 has 15 residues. The CDR3 nucleotides are TGTGCCAGCACCCAGGCTTTCTCTGGGGCCAACGTCCTGACTTTC. As protein: CASTQAFSGANVLTF.

This clonotype was detected many times. The V and J genes are TRBV6-1 and TRBJ1-4; D remains ambiguous. This CDR3 has 13 amino acids. Germline CDR1 reads MNHNS; CDR2 reads SASEGT. The V gene lost 4 bases and the J gene lost 4 bases, with 7 bases spanning the gap. The DNA of the CDR3 is TGTGCCAGCAGTGGAAGTTTTAATGAAAAACTGTTTTTT. It encodes CASSGSFNEKLFF.

This clonotype was observed a few times. This rearrangement joins TRBV7-2 to TRBJ1-4, with D hard to call. Germline V gives CDR1 SGHTA, CDR2 FQGNSA. V shed 2 bases and J shed 7 bases, with 11 bases lying between them. This CDR3 has 14 residues. The CDR3 sequence: CASSLNGPGEKLFF. The CDR3 region has the DNA TGTGCCAGCAGCTTAAATGGGCCAGGTGAAAAACTGTTTTTT.

This clonotype has just a few counts. The V and J genes are TRBV10-3 and TRBJ2-7; 7 nucleotides line up with TRBD1. Germline CDR1 is ENHRY and CDR2 is SYGVKD. V gave up 0 bases and J gave up 3 bases; unmatched junction bases: 2. This CDR3 spans 14 amino acids. The DNA of the CDR3 is TGTGCCATCAGTGAGTCGGGACAGATCTACGAGCAGTACGTC. Encoded protein: CAISESGQIYEQYV.

This clonotype was observed many times. The gene calls are TRBV27 and TRBJ2-1; 9 bases line up with TRBD1. V shed 7 bases and J 8 bases; nucleotides not matched to a gene: 12. From germline, CDR1 is MNHEY and CDR2 SMNVEV (reference sequence). The CDR3 is made up of 15 amino acids. The CDR3 loop is CASTLDRTGVDEQFF. DNA of the CDR3: TGTGCCAGCACCCTGGACCGGACAGGGGTAGATGAGCAGTTCTTC.

The genes are TRBV29-1 and TRBJ2-7, with TRBD1 as a possible D gene (7 bases). Germline V lookup: CDR1 SQVTM, CDR2 ANQGSEA. This CDR3 has 13 residues. V was trimmed by 7 bases and J by 6 bases, leaving 19 bases between them. The CDR3 DNA reads as TGCAGCGGAGCAGGGGCAGGGGGGAGCGAGCAGTACTTC. Encoded protein: CSGAGAGGSEQYF.